The clone carrying this T cell receptor beta chain has a handful of counts. The antigen is not known. The source of the sample is a study of CD8 T cells in ankylosing spondylitis. The V gene lost 0 bases and the J gene lost 0 bases, with 11 bases spanning the gap. CDR1 and CDR2 (germline): KGHDR, SFDVKD. The CDR3 contains 16 residues. Notes on the study in general: Characteristic of ankylosing spondylitis blood, it appeared, was a TCR beta motif comprising eight highly homologous variants.

A quantitative 5'-RACE method, one with molecular barcodes, was used to make TCR beta libraries. MiXCR, applied by TCRdb to the 5' RACE reads, yields one record per CDR3 protein. The data contain 200,000 to 250,000 distinct CDR3 sequences, about 7% of them singletons. This sequence was found in a male donor with ankylosing spondylitis. The specimen was blood, either unsorted or a sorted T cell fraction (not recorded which). The V and J genes are TRBV24-1 and TRBJ2-7; D ambiguous. In DNA, the CDR3 is TGTGCCACCAGTGATTTGGGGCAGGCCAGCTCCTACGAGCAGTACTTC. Its translation: CATSDLGQASSYEQYF.